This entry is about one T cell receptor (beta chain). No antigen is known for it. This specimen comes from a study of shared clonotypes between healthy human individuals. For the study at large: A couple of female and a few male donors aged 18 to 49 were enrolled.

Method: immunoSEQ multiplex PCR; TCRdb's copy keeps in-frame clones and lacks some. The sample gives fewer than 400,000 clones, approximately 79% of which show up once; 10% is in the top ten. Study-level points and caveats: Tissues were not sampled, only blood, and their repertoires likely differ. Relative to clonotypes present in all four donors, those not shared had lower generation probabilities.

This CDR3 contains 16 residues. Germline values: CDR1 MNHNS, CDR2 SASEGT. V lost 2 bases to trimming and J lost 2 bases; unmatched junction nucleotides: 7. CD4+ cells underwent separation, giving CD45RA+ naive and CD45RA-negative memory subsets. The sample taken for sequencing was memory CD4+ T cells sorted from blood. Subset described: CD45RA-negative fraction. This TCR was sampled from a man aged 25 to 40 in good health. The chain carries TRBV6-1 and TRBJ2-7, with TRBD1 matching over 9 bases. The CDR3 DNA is TGTGCCAGCAGTGAACACGGACAGGGGAACCCCTACGAGCAGTACTTC. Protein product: CASSEHGQGNPYEQYF.